The text below deals with one TCR beta chain. Its antigen is currently unknown. Library construction for TCR beta used iRepertoire HTBI primers and Arm-PCR of CDR3 regions. Via MiXCR, TCRdb re-called the multiplex PCR reads, giving one row per CDR3 protein. The sample holds under 700,000 distinct CDR3 sequences; about 16% are singletons and the top ten take roughly 25%. The CDR3 has 12 amino acids. CDR1 SGHVS and CDR2 FQNEAQ come from the germline V gene. V gave up 1 base and J gave up 13 bases, with 13 bases separating them. This record belongs to a study of regulatory T cells in long-lasting Graves disease. As to time point: newly diagnosed GD, antithyroid drugs for less than 3 months. PBMC-derived RNA was used for the TCR library. Broader study findings: Persistent cases favored TRBV28, TRBJ1-2 and TRBJ2-5.

These sequences were also reported in another study, on T cells in Graves' hyperthyroidism and ophthalmopathy.

The chain is built from TRBV7-8 and TRBJ1-2; perhaps TRBD1 as D (6 bases). The sequence came from a woman aged 35-60 years with Graves disease. The sequences come from peripheral blood mononuclear cells (PBMCs), collected at new diagnosis, from a patient treated with antithyroid drugs. The CDR3 bases are TGTGCCAGCAGCTTAGATGGGGGGGCTAGCACCTTC. Its protein is CASSLDGGASTF.